The clone carrying this T cell receptor beta chain was observed at least ten times. The V end lost 3 bases, the J end lost 4 bases, and 2 bases lay between the germline ends. The CDR3 length is 11 residues. Germline-derived CDR1 and CDR2 are WSHSY and SAAADI. This record belongs to a study of molecular identifiers for immune sequencing clone quantification. Looking at the study overall: In replicates, RNA from 20,000 or 100,000 naive CD8 cells was split five ways, four sequenced.

Each CDR3 protein is one row after TCRdb ran MiXCR on the PCR reads. The repertoire holds over 600,000 distinct CDR3 sequences, with about 20% as singletons. Naive CD8 T cells were picked out by sorting for CD8+CD4-CCR7+CD45RA+. Sequencing was performed on naive CD8+ T cells from blood, with Jurkat cell RNA spiked in. Subset meaning: FACS-sorted CD8+CD4-CCR7+CD45RA+ naive T cells. This receptor was taken from a human donor in good health. Some libraries in this study had Jurkat cell RNA spiked in. The chain employs TRBV10-2 and TRBJ2-3; D uncertain. The CDR3 DNA reads TGCGCCAGCAGTGAATCAGATACGCAGTATTTT. Amino acids: CASSESDTQYF.